The present entry profiles one TCR beta chain with its context. Its specificity is unknown. Repertoires were generated with immunoSEQ multiplex PCR, while TCRdb's copy carries only in-frame clones and drops some. The table records roughly 75,000 clones, 90% to 95% of them present only once. V was cut by 1 base and J by 6 bases, with 12 bases left in between. The CDR3 totals 14 residues. CDR1 is SGDLS, CDR2 YYNGEE, per germline. This specimen belongs to a study of graft-versus-host responses after intestinal transplantation. Study in general: Each recipient received a multivisceral, liver-intestinal, or isolated intestinal graft. Study-wide points: Analysis identified GvH clones in recipient marrow, with some appearing first in ileum or blood.

This rearrangement joins TRBV9 to TRBJ2-3, with D tentatively TRBD1 (5 bases). Source: unstimulated CD4+ T cells sorted from spleen or lymph node cells, taken before intestinal transplant. The sequence derives from a human donor who received an intestinal transplant. The CDR3 DNA is TGTGCCAGCAGCGTACGGCAGGGTCAGGATACGCAGTATTTT. This encodes CASSVRQGQDTQYF.